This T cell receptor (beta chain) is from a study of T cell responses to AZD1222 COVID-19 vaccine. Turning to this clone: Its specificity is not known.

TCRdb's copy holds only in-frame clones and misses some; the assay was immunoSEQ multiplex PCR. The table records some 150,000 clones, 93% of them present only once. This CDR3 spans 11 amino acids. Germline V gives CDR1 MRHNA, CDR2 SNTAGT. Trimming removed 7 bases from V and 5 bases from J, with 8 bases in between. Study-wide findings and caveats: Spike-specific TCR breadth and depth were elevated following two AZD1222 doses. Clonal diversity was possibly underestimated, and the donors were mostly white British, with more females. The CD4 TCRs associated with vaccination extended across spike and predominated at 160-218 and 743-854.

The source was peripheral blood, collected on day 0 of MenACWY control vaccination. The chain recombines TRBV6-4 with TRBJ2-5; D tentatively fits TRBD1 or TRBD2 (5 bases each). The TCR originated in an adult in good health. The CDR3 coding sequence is TGTGCCAGCACAGAGGGGGAGACCCAGTACTTC. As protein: CASTEGETQYF.